This T cell receptor (beta chain) appears in the sequencing data of a study of T cells after somatic rescue of genetic block. The protocol was immunoSEQ multiplex PCR, while the TCRdb copy is restricted to in-frame clones and leaves out a portion. Among 70,000 to 85,000 clones listed, approximately 90% were seen once. Concerning this clone: The junction differs from germline at one of its ends, possibly a read error.

CDR3 length: 15 amino acids. CDR1 is SGHNT, CDR2 YYREEE, per germline (reference sequence). The clonotype originates from a man in his thirties or forties. Specimen: peripheral blood mononuclear cells (PBMCs). J is TRBJ2-5 and V is TRBV5-4, with TRBD1 as a possible D gene (6 bases). Here the CDR3 reads CASTLGAPGPETQYF. DNA of the CDR3: TGTGCCAGCACCTTGGGGGCTCCCGGGCCAGAGACCCAGTACTTC.